The sequence of this T cell receptor beta chain was determined in a study of early T cells in non-severe SARS-CoV-2 infection. Study in general: Sequencing of unsorted whole blood was done on bulk RNA, leaving chains unpaired.

This CDR3 has 13 residues. With 3 bases removed from V and 3 bases from J, the gap between germline ends came to 9 bases. Germline V gene data show CDR1 as KGHSH and CDR2 as LQKENI. Molecules of cDNA were individually given unique molecular identifiers that were attached to them. TCRdb reanalysed the 5' RACE reads using MiXCR and keeps one entry per CDR3 protein. The table shows 50,000 or so distinct CDR3 sequences, with over 9.5% occurring only once. This clonotype originated in an adult who was a healthcare worker with PCR-confirmed SARS-CoV-2 infection or an uninfected control (not recorded which). The chain has TRBV18 and TRBJ2-7, with no clear D. Sequenced material: whole blood. CDR3 sequence (DNA): TGTGCCAGCTCACCGAAGGGCAACTACGAGCAGTACTTC. The encoded protein is CASSPKGNYEQYF.